The sequence of this TCR beta chain was determined in a study of monozygotic twins with inflammatory bowel disease. General observations from the study: IBD patients shared fewer clonotypes with others than healthy twins, especially with disease activity. Varying immunosuppressive regimens may have increased patient repertoire variability.

Each UMI harboured a 6-nucleotide sample barcode and was appended via template switching. Two rounds of nested PCR, of about 17 and 10 cycles, were run on TCRalpha and TCRbeta cDNA. TCRdb re-analyzed the 5' RACE reads; it lists each CDR3 protein once, without DNA. The sample has more than 300,000 distinct CDR3 sequences. For this clonotype: Its specificity is unknown.

The CDR3 extends over 14 amino acids. Germline CDR1 SQVTM, CDR2 ANQGSEA. The sequence derives from a human donor with ulcerative colitis or Crohn's disease, or a healthy co-twin of an affected twin (not recorded which). V is TRBV29-1 and J is TRBJ1-4; TCRdb's assignment of TRBD1 cannot be checked, as there is no DNA. Sample: blood. The CDR3 sequence: CSVDGWGGAEKLFF. Full variable domain (outside the CDR3, taken from reference TRBV29-1 and TRBJ1-4): SAVISQKPSRDICQRGTSLTIQCQVDSQVTMMFWYRQQPGQSLTLIATANQGSEATYESGFVIDKFPISRPNLTFSTLTVSNMSPEDSSIYLCSVDGWGGAEKLFFGSGTQLSVL.